The rows below give T cell receptor beta chains drawn from one sample of a study of T-cell memory formation after mild COVID-19. TCRdb ran MiXCR on the 5' RACE reads and lists one entry per CDR3 protein. This sample has a few hundred thousand distinct CDR3 sequences, with around 28% found just once. Sequences were obtained from PBMCs or a T cell subset sorted from them (not recorded which). Receptor source: an adult woman who had mild COVID-19 (a few samples of this study predate the infection). Cell type and time point are not known. Both conserved end residues are part of each CDR3. D genes are given only for firm matches. A clone size is listed for some rows: how often the clone was seen (once, few, many), or a class if it is expanded.

v_call	j_call	d_call	clone_size	cdr3_aa	cdr3_nt
TRBV7-3	TRBJ2-7	NA	NA	CASSLTGSREQYF	TGTGCCAGCAGCTTAACAGGGTCTCGGGAGCAGTACTTC
TRBV12-3/TRBV12-4	TRBJ1-1	TRBD1	NA	CASSGTDENTEAFF	TGTGCCAGCAGTGGGACAGACGAAAACACTGAAGCTTTCTTT
TRBV6-1	TRBJ2-3	NA	NA	CASSESPGSTDTQYF	TGTGCCAGCAGTGAAAGTCCAGGTAGCACAGATACGCAGTATTTT
TRBV6-5	TRBJ2-1	NA	few	CASSARGALNEQFF	TGTGCCAGCAGCGCCCGGGGGGCGTTAAATGAGCAGTTCTTC
TRBV4-3	TRBJ2-7	NA	few	CASSQEGLLGEQYF	TGCGCCAGCAGCCAAGAGGGACTTCTAGGCGAGCAGTACTTC
TRBV5-6	TRBJ2-2	TRBD1	few	CASSFTGVSTGELFF	TGTGCCAGCAGTTTTACAGGGGTGAGCACCGGGGAGCTGTTTTTT
TRBV5-1	TRBJ2-1	NA	NA	CASSSTEGQVDEQFF	TGCGCCAGCAGCAGTACCGAGGGGCAGGTCGATGAGCAGTTCTTC
TRBV7-9	TRBJ2-3	NA	NA	CASSFIQGLGTDTQYF	TGTGCCAGCAGCTTCATCCAGGGGCTAGGCACAGATACGCAGTATTTT
TRBV7-3	TRBJ2-3	NA	NA	CASSSSGTWTDTQYF	TGTGCCAGCAGCTCCTCCGGGACATGGACAGATACGCAGTATTTT
TRBV5-1	TRBJ2-1	TRBD1	NA	CASSPTGGSEQFF	TGCGCCAGCAGCCCGACAGGGGGCTCTGAGCAGTTCTTC
TRBV5-1	TRBJ1-1	NA	NA	CASSLTALWNTEAFF	TGCGCCAGCAGCTTGACAGCCCTGTGGAACACTGAAGCTTTCTTT
TRBV7-9	TRBJ1-2	NA	few	CASSLGGSRVDYGYTF	TGTGCCAGCAGCTTAGGAGGGTCCAGGGTTGACTATGGCTACACCTTC
TRBV5-5	TRBJ1-2	NA	NA	CASSLDDGLYGYTF	TGTGCCAGCAGCTTGGATGACGGCCTCTATGGCTACACCTTC
TRBV3-1	TRBJ2-5	TRBD2	few	CASSISGRLQETQYF	TGTGCCAGCAGCATTAGCGGGAGGCTCCAAGAGACCCAGTACTTC
TRBV7-9	TRBJ2-1	TRBD2	few	CASSPRTSGAYNEQFF	TGTGCCAGCAGCCCCCGGACTAGCGGAGCCTACAATGAGCAGTTCTTC
TRBV20-1	TRBJ2-2	TRBD2	NA	CSARDLAGGPYTGELFF	TGCAGTGCTAGAGATCTGGCGGGAGGGCCATACACCGGGGAGCTGTTTTTT
TRBV4-3	TRBJ2-3	TRBD2	few	CASSQDGETSGVTDTQYF	TGCGCCAGCAGCCAAGATGGGGAGACTAGCGGAGTCACAGATACGCAGTATTTT
TRBV5-1	TRBJ2-1	TRBD1	NA	CASSGETGNREGNEQFF	TGCGCCAGCAGCGGTGAGACAGGGAACAGGGAAGGCAATGAGCAGTTCTTC
TRBV29-1	TRBJ1-1	NA	NA	CSAPDSYTEAFF	TGCAGCGCCCCGGACTCTTACACTGAAGCTTTCTTT
TRBV4-2	TRBJ1-5	TRBD1	few	CASSHPPGQGAYQPQHF	TGTGCCAGCAGCCATCCACCGGGACAGGGGGCATATCAGCCCCAGCATTTT
TRBV24-1	TRBJ2-7	NA	few	CATSDLNGMGTYEQYF	TGTGCCACCAGTGATTTGAACGGGATGGGAACCTACGAGCAGTACTTC
TRBV7-8	TRBJ2-2	TRBD2	NA	CASGTSGGVSLDTGELFF	TGTGCCAGCGGCACTAGCGGGGGGGTTAGTTTGGACACCGGGGAGCTGTTTTTT
TRBV6-4	TRBJ1-2	TRBD1	NA	CASSDSAGGENGYTF	TGTGCCAGCAGTGACTCGGCAGGGGGCGAGAATGGCTACACCTTC
TRBV19	TRBJ2-3	NA	NA	CASNFGLTGDTQYF	TGTGCCAGTAATTTCGGACTAACAGGGGATACGCAGTATTTT
TRBV18	TRBJ2-3	TRBD2	few	CASSRDYRTDTQYF	TGTGCCAGCTCACGGGACTACCGCACAGATACGCAGTATTTT
TRBV20-1	TRBJ1-2	NA	NA	CSARDASRQGNGYTF	TGCAGTGCTAGAGATGCTTCCCGGCAGGGGAATGGCTACACCTTC
TRBV6-2/TRBV6-3	TRBJ1-5	NA	NA	CASSYWDTWESQPQHF	TGTGCCAGCAGTTACTGGGACACCTGGGAGAGCCAGCCCCAGCATTTT
TRBV2	TRBJ1-5	NA	few	CASSEAAQESNQPQHF	TGTGCCAGCAGTGAAGCGGCACAGGAGAGCAATCAGCCCCAGCATTTT
TRBV7-3	TRBJ2-1	NA	NA	CASSLAGLSSYNEQFF	TGTGCCAGCAGCTTAGCGGGCCTAAGCTCCTACAATGAGCAGTTCTTC
TRBV20-1	TRBJ1-2	TRBD1	few	CSARDGTGGIYGYTF	TGCAGTGCTAGGGACGGGACAGGGGGTATCTATGGCTACACCTTC
TRBV21-1	TRBJ1-3	NA	NA	CASSRRGQARSGNTIYF	TGTGCCAGCAGCCGACGAGGACAGGCGCGCTCTGGAAACACCATATATTTT
TRBV4-1	TRBJ1-1	NA	few	CASSLNNGWGTEAFF	TGCGCCAGCAGCCTAAACAATGGGTGGGGCACTGAAGCTTTCTTT
TRBV4-2	TRBJ1-5	NA	NA	CASSQGPRDQPQHF	TGTGCCAGCAGCCAGGGGCCCAGGGATCAGCCCCAGCATTTT
TRBV6-5	TRBJ1-5	NA	NA	CASSSDASQLQHF	TGTGCCAGCAGCTCCGACGCGAGTCAGCTCCAGCATTTT
TRBV20-1	TRBJ1-6	NA	many	CSARVSGYNSPLHF	TGCAGTGCTAGAGTGTCCGGGTATAATTCACCCCTCCACTTT
TRBV9	TRBJ2-1	NA	NA	CASSVADSYNEQFF	TGTGCCAGCAGCGTAGCCGACTCCTACAATGAGCAGTTCTTC
TRBV30	TRBJ2-1	NA	many	CAWSGSVRGNEQFF	TGTGCCTGGAGTGGTTCCGTCAGGGGCAATGAGCAGTTCTTC
TRBV5-1	TRBJ2-3	TRBD1	NA	CASSIDRGNTQYF	TGCGCCAGCAGCATAGACAGGGGTAACACGCAGTATTTT
TRBV7-6	TRBJ2-3	NA	few	CASSSHEGTTDTQYF	TGTGCCAGCAGCTCCCACGAGGGTACCACAGATACGCAGTATTTT
TRBV6-2/TRBV6-3	TRBJ2-1	TRBD1	few	CASNLDDLTGQGLYEQFF	TGTGCCAGCAATCTAGACGATCTAACGGGACAGGGGCTGTACGAGCAGTTCTTC
TRBV29-1	TRBJ2-7	NA	NA	CSVEKRGENEQYF	TGCAGCGTTGAAAAGAGGGGGGAGAACGAGCAGTACTTC
TRBV27	TRBJ1-1	NA	NA	CASSTGDSYTEAFF	TGTGCCAGCAGTACGGGAGATAGCTACACTGAAGCTTTCTTT
TRBV7-9	TRBJ1-1	NA	NA	CASSWNRDTHTEAFF	TGTGCCAGCAGCTGGAACCGGGACACCCACACTGAAGCTTTCTTT
TRBV7-6	TRBJ2-1	TRBD2	many	CASSFTSTRTSGGPTSSYNEQFF	TGTGCCAGCAGCTTCACCTCCACCCGGACTAGCGGGGGGCCGACCAGCTCCTACAATGAGCAGTTCTTC
TRBV12-3/TRBV12-4	TRBJ2-3	NA	NA	CASSFSLADTQYF	TGTGCCAGCAGTTTCTCCTTAGCGGATACGCAGTATTTT